Below, 5 T cell receptor beta chains from the same sample are listed, as sequenced in a study of metastatic and nonmetastatic thyroid tumors (dated by TCRdb to 2020 to 2021). The library relied on PCR. TCRdb shows the sequencer as Illumina HiSeq 4000. The raw public reads went through TCRdb reprocessing: fastp at Q25, MiXCR clone calling, in-frame beta chains kept. Here the sample has about 21,000 clones; around an eighth occur a single time. Approximately 25% of the sample rests with the top ten. No treatment had been received by any patient before thyroid surgery. The sample was blood. The receptors shown here come from a female donor with papillary thyroid cancer or a benign thyroid nodule (not recorded which). Some clones in this sample may be carry-over from other donors' samples.

This clone was seen ten or more times. The rearrangement uses TRBV19 and TRBJ2-5; TRBD1 agrees at 7 bases. Germline values: CDR1 LNHDA, CDR2 SQIVND (reference sequence). The CDR3 runs to 16 residues. J gave up 5 bases and V 1 base, and 10 bases lay outside the gene matches. The CDR3 DNA follows: TGTGCCAGTAGTATAGGAGGGGGCAGGCATCGGGAGACCCAGTACTTC. Translating gives CASSIGGGRHRETQYF.

This clone has a count of ten or more. The V call is TRBV11-2, the J call TRBJ2-5; D is unresolved. Trimming cost V 4 bases and J 1 base, with 10 bases left between them. CDR1 and CDR2 from the germline V gene are SGHAT and FQNNGV. The CDR3 is 14 amino acids. The chain's CDR3 is CASSSLDGQETQYF. The CDR3, as DNA: TGTGCCAGCAGCTCCTTGGACGGCCAAGAGACCCAGTACTTC.

Many counts were recorded for this clone. J is TRBJ1-1 and V is TRBV28, with a weak D call TRBD1 (5 bases). Trimming shortened V by 4 bases and J by 4 bases, and 10 bases separated the two germline ends. From germline, CDR1 is MDHEN and CDR2 SYDVKM. The CDR3 is 13 amino acids. This CDR3 is CASSSVGGTEAFF. DNA for the CDR3: TGTGCCAGCAGTTCTGTTGGGGGCACTGAAGCTTTCTTT.

This clone occurred many times. The CDR3 region is CSARLAGYYEQYF. CDR3 in DNA: TGCAGTGCTAGACTAGCGGGTTATTACGAGCAGTACTTC. This rearrangement joins TRBV20-1 to TRBJ2-7, with 8 nucleotides matching TRBD2. V trimming: 2 bases; J trimming: 4 bases; junction bases outside the gene matches: 4. Germline V gives CDR1 DFQATT, CDR2 SNEGSKA (reference sequence). This CDR3 is 13 amino acids long.

This clone has a count of ten or more. The rearrangement uses TRBV7-9 and TRBJ2-5, with TRBD2 matching over 10 bases. Losses at the gene ends were 1 base for V and 10 bases for J; bases not matched to a gene: 3. This CDR3 is 13 amino acids long. The germline CDR1 and CDR2 sequences are SEHNR and FQNEAQ (reference sequence). The CDR3 region is CASSLGLAGIQYF. For the CDR3, the DNA is TGTGCCAGCAGCTTAGGACTAGCGGGTATCCAGTACTTC.